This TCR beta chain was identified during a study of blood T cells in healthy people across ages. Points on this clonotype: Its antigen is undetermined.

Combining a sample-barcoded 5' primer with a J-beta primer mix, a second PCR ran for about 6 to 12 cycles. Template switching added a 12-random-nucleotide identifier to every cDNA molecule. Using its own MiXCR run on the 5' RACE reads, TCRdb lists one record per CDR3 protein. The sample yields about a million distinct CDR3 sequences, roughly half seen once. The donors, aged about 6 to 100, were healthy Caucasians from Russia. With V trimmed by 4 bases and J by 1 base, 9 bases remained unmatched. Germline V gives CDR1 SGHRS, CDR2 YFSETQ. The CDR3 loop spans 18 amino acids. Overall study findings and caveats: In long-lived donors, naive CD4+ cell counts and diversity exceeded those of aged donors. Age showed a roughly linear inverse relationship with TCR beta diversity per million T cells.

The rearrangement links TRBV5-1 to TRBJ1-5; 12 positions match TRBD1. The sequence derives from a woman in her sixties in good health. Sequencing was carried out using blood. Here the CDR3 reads CASSPPGTGGRSNQPQHF. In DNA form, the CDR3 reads TGCGCCAGCAGCCCACCCGGGACAGGGGGCAGGAGCAATCAGCCCCAGCATTTT.